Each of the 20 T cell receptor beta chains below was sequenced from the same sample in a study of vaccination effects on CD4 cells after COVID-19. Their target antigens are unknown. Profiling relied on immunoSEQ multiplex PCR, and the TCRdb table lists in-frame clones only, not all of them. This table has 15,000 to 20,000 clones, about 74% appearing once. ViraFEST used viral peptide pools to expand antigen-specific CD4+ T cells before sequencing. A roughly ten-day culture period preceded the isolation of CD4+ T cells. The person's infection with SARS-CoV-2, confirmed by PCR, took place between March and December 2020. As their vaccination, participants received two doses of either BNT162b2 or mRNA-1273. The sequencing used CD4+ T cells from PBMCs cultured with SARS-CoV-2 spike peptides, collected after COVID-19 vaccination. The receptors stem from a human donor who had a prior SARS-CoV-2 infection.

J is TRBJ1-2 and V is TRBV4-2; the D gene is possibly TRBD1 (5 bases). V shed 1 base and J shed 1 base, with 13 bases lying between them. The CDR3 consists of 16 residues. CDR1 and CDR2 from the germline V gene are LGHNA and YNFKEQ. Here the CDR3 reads CASSQVIGGFNYGYTF. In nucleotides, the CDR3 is TGTGCCAGCAGCCAAGTTATCGGGGGATTTAACTATGGCTACACCTTC.

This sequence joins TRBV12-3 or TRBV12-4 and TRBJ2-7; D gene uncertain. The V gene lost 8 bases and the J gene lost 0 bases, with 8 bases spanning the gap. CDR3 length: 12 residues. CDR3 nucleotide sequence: TGTGCCAGCTTATCCCTCTCCTACGAGCAGTACTTC. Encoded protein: CASLSLSYEQYF.

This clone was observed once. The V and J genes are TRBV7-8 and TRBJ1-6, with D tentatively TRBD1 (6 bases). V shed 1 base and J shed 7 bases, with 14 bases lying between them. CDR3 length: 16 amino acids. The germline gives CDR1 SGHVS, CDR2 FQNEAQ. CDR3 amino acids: CASSLGGHRVNSPLHF. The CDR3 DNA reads TGTGCCAGCAGCTTAGGGGGGCACAGGGTAAATTCACCCCTCCACTTT.

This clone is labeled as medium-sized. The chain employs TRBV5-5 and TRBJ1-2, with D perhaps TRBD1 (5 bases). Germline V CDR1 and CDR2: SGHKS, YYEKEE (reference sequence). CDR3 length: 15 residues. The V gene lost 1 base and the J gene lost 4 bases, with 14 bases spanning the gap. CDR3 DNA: TGTGCCAGCAGCTTGAACGGGGGTTCGATCTATGGCTACACCTTC. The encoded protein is CASSLNGGSIYGYTF.

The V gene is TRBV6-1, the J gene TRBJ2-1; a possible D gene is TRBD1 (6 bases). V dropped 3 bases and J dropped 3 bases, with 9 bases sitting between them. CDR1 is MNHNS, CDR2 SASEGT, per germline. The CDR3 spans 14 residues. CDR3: CASSEVRGYNEQFF. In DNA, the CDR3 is TGTGCCAGCAGTGAGGTCAGGGGCTACAATGAGCAGTTCTTC.

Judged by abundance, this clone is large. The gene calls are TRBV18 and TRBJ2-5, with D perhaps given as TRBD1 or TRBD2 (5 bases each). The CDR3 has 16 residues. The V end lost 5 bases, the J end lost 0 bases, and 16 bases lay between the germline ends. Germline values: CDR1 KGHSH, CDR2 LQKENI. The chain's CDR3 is CASSSLLMGDQETQYF. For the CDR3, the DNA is TGTGCCAGCTCATCCTTGCTTATGGGGGACCAAGAGACCCAGTACTTC.

The CDR3 nucleotides are TGTGCCAGCAGAGCAAACCCGTCGACAGGGGTCGGCTACACCTTC. Translating it yields CASRANPSTGVGYTF. The V call is TRBV7-2, the J call TRBJ1-2; the match to TRBD1 covers 8 bases. After removal of 6 bases from V and 8 bases from J, the junction contained 14 bases not matched to a gene. Germline V CDR1 and CDR2: SGHTA, FQGNSA. There are 15 residues in the CDR3.

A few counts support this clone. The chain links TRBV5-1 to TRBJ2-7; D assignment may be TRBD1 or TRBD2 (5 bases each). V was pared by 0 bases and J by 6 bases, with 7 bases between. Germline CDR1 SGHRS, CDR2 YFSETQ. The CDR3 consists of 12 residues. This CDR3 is CASSLGGSEQYF. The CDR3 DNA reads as TGCGCCAGCAGCTTGGGGGGGAGCGAGCAGTACTTC.

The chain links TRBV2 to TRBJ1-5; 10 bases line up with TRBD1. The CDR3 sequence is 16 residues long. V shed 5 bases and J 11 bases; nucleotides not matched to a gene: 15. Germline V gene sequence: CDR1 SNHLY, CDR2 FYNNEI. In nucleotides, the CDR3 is TGTGCCAGCAGTCCGAGGGGACAGGGGAGTTCTTTGGCCCAGCATTTT. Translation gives CASSPRGQGSSLAQHF.

CDR3 loop: CAWSVMNSPLHF. The CDR3 bases are TGTGCCTGGAGTGTTATGAATTCACCCCTCCACTTT. The rearrangement uses TRBV30 and TRBJ1-6; D unclear. The V end lost 0 bases, the J end lost 7 bases, and 4 bases lay between the germline ends. Germline lookup yields CDR1 GTSNPN and CDR2 SVGIG (reference sequence). The CDR3 runs 12 residues.

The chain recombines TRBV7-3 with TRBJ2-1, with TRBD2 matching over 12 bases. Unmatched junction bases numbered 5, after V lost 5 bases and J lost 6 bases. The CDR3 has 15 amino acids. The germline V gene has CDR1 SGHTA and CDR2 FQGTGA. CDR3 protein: CASSLTSGSGNEQFF. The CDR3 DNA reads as TGTGCCAGCAGCCTGACTAGCGGGAGTGGCAATGAGCAGTTCTTC.

CDR3: CASSPTNQPQHF. The CDR3 DNA follows: TGTGCCAGCAGCCCGACTAATCAGCCCCAGCATTTT. This chain links TRBV7-8 with TRBJ1-5; no firm D call. The CDR3 loop spans 12 amino acids. Germline V lookup: CDR1 SGHVS, CDR2 FQNEAQ. Trimming cost V 5 bases and J 4 bases, with 6 bases left between them.

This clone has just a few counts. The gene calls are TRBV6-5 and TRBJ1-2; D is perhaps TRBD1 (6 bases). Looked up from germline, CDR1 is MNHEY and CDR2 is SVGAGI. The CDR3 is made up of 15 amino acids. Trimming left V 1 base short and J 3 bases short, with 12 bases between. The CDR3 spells CASSYWAGEDYGYTF. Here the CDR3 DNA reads TGTGCCAGCAGTTACTGGGCAGGGGAAGACTATGGCTACACCTTC.

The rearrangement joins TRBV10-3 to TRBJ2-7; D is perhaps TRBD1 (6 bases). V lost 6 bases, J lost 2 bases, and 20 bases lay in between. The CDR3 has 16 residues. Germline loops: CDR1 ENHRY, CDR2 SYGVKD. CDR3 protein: CAIRASGTLPPYEQYF. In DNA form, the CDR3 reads TGTGCCATCAGGGCCTCGGGGACACTTCCCCCCTACGAGCAGTACTTC.

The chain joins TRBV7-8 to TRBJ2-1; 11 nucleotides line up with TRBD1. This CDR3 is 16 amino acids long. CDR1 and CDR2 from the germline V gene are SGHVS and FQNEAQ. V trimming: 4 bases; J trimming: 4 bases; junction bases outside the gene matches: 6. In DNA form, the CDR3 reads TGTGCCAGCAGCTCCCGCCGGGACAGGGGGTACAATGAGCAGTTCTTC. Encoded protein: CASSSRRDRGYNEQFF.

The CDR3 here is CASSPRVGTDTQYF. The CDR3 DNA reads TGTGCCAGCAGTCCCCGAGTGGGCACAGATACGCAGTATTTT. The chain couples TRBV27 to TRBJ2-3; D gene uncertain. V dropped 5 bases and J dropped 1 base, with 10 bases sitting between them. The CDR3 spans 14 residues. Germline CDR1 MNHEY, CDR2 SMNVEV (reference sequence).

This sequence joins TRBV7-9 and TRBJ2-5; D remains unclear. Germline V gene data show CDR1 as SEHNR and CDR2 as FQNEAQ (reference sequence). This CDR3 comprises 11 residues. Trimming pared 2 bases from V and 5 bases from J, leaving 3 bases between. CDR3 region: CASSLLETQYF. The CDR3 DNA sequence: TGTGCCAGCAGCTTACTGGAGACCCAGTACTTC.

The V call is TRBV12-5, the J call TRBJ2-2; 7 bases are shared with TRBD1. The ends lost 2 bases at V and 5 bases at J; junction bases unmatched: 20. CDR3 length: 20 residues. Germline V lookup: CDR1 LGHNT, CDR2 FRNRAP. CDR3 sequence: CASGLINPGQPLRLTGELFF. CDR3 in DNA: TGTGCTAGTGGTTTGATCAATCCGGGACAGCCGTTACGATTAACCGGGGAGCTGTTTTTT.

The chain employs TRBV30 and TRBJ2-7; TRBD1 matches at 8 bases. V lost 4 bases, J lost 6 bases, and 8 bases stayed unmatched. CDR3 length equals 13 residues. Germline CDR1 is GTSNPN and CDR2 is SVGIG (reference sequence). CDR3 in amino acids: CAWIPAGGVEQYF. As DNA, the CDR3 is TGTGCCTGGATCCCGGCAGGGGGCGTCGAGCAGTACTTC.

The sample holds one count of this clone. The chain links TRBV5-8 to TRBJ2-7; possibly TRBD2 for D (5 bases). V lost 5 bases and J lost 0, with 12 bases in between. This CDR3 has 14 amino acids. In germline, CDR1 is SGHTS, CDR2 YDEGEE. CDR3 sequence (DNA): TGTGCCAGCAGATCGCGTCGGGGCTCCTACGAGCAGTACTTC. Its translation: CASRSRRGSYEQYF.